Shown below are 32 T cell receptor beta chains from a single sample sequenced in a study of T-cell memory formation after mild COVID-19. MiXCR was run by TCRdb on the 5' RACE reads, yielding one entry per CDR3 protein. The repertoire holds 300,000 to 350,000 distinct CDR3 sequences, with approximately 19% as singletons. Material: PBMCs or a T cell subset sorted from them (not recorded which). All receptors come from a man aged 18 to 30 who had mild COVID-19 (a few samples of this study predate the infection). Cell type and time point are not known.

This clonotype has more than one count but fewer than ten. This chain connects TRBV28 to TRBJ2-7, with D hard to call. The CDR3 is 14 residues long. CDR1 is MDHEN, CDR2 SYDVKM, per germline. The ends were cut back, 4 bases at V and 2 bases at J, with 12 bases in the middle. The CDR3 nucleotides are TGTGCCAGCAGTTCTTTGGGCAGTACCTACGAGCAGTACGTC. It codes for CASSSLGSTYEQYV.

This clonotype was seen ten or more times. The V call is TRBV7-8, the J call TRBJ2-5, with TRBD2 as a possible D gene (6 bases). Germline CDR1 and CDR2: SGHVS and FQNEAQ. Trimming shortened V by 5 bases and J by 5 bases, and 12 bases separated the two germline ends. This CDR3 contains 13 residues. The CDR3 DNA follows: TGTGCCAGCAGCCCTCCGGGGGTGGAGACCCAGTACTTC. This encodes CASSPPGVETQYF.

J is TRBJ1-2 and V is TRBV7-2; D gene unclear. V lost 5 bases to trimming and J lost 8 bases, with 12 bases between them. The length of the CDR3 is 12 residues. Germline lookup yields CDR1 SGHTA and CDR2 FQGNSA. CDR3 coding DNA: TGTGCCAGCAGCCCAGCGGGGTACGGCTACACCTTC. It yields the protein CASSPAGYGYTF.

The rearrangement links TRBV11-2 to TRBJ2-2; D is perhaps TRBD1 (5 bases). This CDR3 comprises 15 residues. CDR1 is SGHAT, CDR2 FQNNGV, per germline. Trimming removed 3 bases from V and 1 base from J, with 9 bases in between. The CDR3 here is CASSFVQGNTGELFF. The CDR3 nucleotides are TGTGCCAGCAGCTTTGTCCAGGGGAACACCGGGGAGCTGTTTTTT. The whole variable domain, filled in from reference TRBV11-2 and TRBJ2-2, reads EAGVAQSPRYKIIEKRQSVAFWCNPISGHATLYWYQQILGQGPKLLIQFQNNGVVDDSQLPKDRFSAERLKGVDSTLKIQPAKLEDSAVYLCASSFVQGNTGELFFGEGSRLTVL.

The chain couples TRBV12-3 or TRBV12-4 to TRBJ2-7; tentatively, D is TRBD1 (6 bases). The CDR3 has 13 amino acids. V gave up 7 bases and J gave up 1 base, with 11 bases separating them. This CDR3 reads CASTLRGSYEQYF. The CDR3 DNA is TGTGCCAGCACCCTAAGGGGGTCCTACGAGCAGTACTTC.

In the case of this clonotype: Because the CDR3's place on the DNA is in doubt, the DNA is left out and the CDR3 is given as listed by TCRdb. The chain is built from TRBV10-3 and TRBJ2-1. Germline V CDR1 and CDR2: ENHRY, SYGVKD. Ends included, the CDR3 has 15 residues. The chain's CDR3 is CAITEGLVMGNEQFF.

The rearrangement joins TRBV24-1 to TRBJ2-3, with D unresolved. CDR3 length equals 15 residues. Trimming took 3 bases from V and 0 from J, leaving 9 bases between them. The germline gives CDR1 KGHDR, CDR2 SFDVKD. This chain's CDR3 is CATSDPRTSTDTQYF. For the CDR3, the DNA is TGTGCCACCAGTGATCCCAGGACCAGCACAGATACGCAGTATTTT.

This clonotype was counted once. This rearrangement joins TRBV7-2 to TRBJ2-7; either TRBD1 or TRBD2 may fit D (6 bases each). Germline V gives CDR1 SGHTA, CDR2 FQGNSA. This CDR3 spans 15 amino acids. V was clipped by 1 base and J by 4 bases, with 14 bases between them. CDR3 nucleotide sequence: TGTGCCAGCAGCTTAGGTCGGGGGCTCAAATACGAGCAGTACGTC. Protein sequence: CASSLGRGLKYEQYV.

This rearrangement joins TRBV20-1 to TRBJ1-2; a possible D gene is TRBD1 (6 bases). V lost 2 bases, J lost 6 bases, and 10 bases lay in between. The CDR3 extends over 12 amino acids. Germline lookup yields CDR1 DFQATT and CDR2 SNEGSKA (reference sequence). In DNA form, the CDR3 reads TGCAGTGCTAGACCAGGGGTGGATGGCTACACCTTC. Its protein is CSARPGVDGYTF.

The rearrangement uses TRBV29-1 and TRBJ2-7; 7 bases match TRBD1. The germline CDR1 and CDR2 sequences are SQVTM and ANQGSEA. The CDR3 totals 14 residues. Unmatched junction bases numbered 10, after V lost 6 bases and J lost 2 bases. The CDR3 DNA sequence: TGCAGCGTGTATCAGACAGGGACGCCCTACGAGCAGTACTTC. It yields the protein CSVYQTGTPYEQYF.

This clonotype was counted many times. V gene TRBV7-9 combines with J gene TRBJ2-1, with TRBD2 identical over 9 bases. CDR3 length: 14 residues. V dropped 10 bases and J dropped 6; count of bases not matched to a gene: 10. Germline lookup yields CDR1 SEHNR and CDR2 FQNEAQ (reference sequence). The CDR3 reads CATTRGLASNEQFF. CDR3 DNA sequence: TGTGCCACGACCCGGGGACTAGCATCCAATGAGCAGTTCTTC. Filled out from reference TRBV7-9 and TRBJ2-1, the complete variable domain reads DTGVSQNPRHKITKRGQNVTFRCDPISEHNRLYWYRQTLGQGPEFLTYFQNEAQLEKSRLLSDRFSAERPKGSFSTLEIQRTEQGDSAMYLCATTRGLASNEQFFGPGTRLTVL.

The chain uses TRBV9 and TRBJ2-3; 12 positions match TRBD2. Looked up from germline, CDR1 is SGDLS and CDR2 is YYNGEE. V gave up 3 bases and J gave up 4 bases; unmatched junction bases: 3. CDR3 length: 15 amino acids. The CDR3 protein is CASSASGGEADTQYF. CDR3 in DNA: TGTGCCAGCAGCGCTAGCGGGGGGGAAGCAGATACGCAGTATTTT.

This clonotype was recorded a few times. The V gene is TRBV7-6, the J gene TRBJ2-5, with D hard to call. Trimming took off 3 bases at V and 5 bases at J, with 10 bases between the two ends. Germline CDR1 and CDR2: SGHVS and FNYEAQ. The CDR3 is made up of 13 amino acids. The CDR3 coding sequence is TGTGCCAGCAGCTTTAGCCCAGTCGAGACCCAGTACTTC. This sequence encodes CASSFSPVETQYF.

The CDR3 loop is CASSPQTSGGTYEQYF. For the CDR3, the DNA is TGTGCCAGCTCACCCCAGACTAGCGGGGGAACCTACGAGCAGTACTTC. This chain joins TRBV18 and TRBJ2-7; the match to TRBD2 covers 12 bases. The CDR3 consists of 16 residues. The J segment lost 2 bases and the V segment lost 3 bases, leaving 5 bases of the junction unmatched. Germline V gene lookup returns CDR1 KGHSH and CDR2 LQKENI.

The chain uses TRBV6-2 or TRBV6-3 and TRBJ2-2; D assignment may be TRBD1 or TRBD2 (5 bases each). The CDR3 consists of 15 residues. The germline V gene has CDR1 MNHEY and CDR2 SVGEGT. V lost 0 bases to trimming and J lost 13 bases, with 18 bases between them. CDR3 in DNA: TGTGCCAGCAGTTACTCGGGGACCCGACGTCGTGTGCTGTTTTTT. It codes for CASSYSGTRRRVLFF.

This clonotype was seen only a few times. The rearrangement links TRBV18 to TRBJ1-3; 8 bases are a match to TRBD1. Germline V CDR1 and CDR2: KGHSH, LQKENI. V lost 3 bases to trimming and J lost 3 bases; unmatched junction nucleotides: 4. CDR3 length equals 15 residues. The CDR3 reads CASSPVTGVGNTIYF. In DNA form, the CDR3 reads TGTGCCAGCTCACCGGTGACAGGGGTTGGAAACACCATATATTTT.

This clonotype was counted only a few times. The chain couples TRBV7-9 to TRBJ2-6; perhaps TRBD1 as D (5 bases). CDR3 size: 15 residues. The germline V gene encodes CDR1 SEHNR and CDR2 FQNEAQ (reference sequence). V gave up 0 bases and J gave up 4 bases, with 7 bases separating them. CDR3 sequence reads: CASSLADTGANVLTF. The CDR3 nucleotides are TGTGCCAGCAGCTTAGCGGACACGGGGGCCAACGTCCTGACTTTC.

This clonotype has just a few counts. The rearrangement joins TRBV20-1 to TRBJ1-5, with D possibly TRBD1 on 6 matching bases. Germline assignment: CDR1 DFQATT and CDR2 SNEGSKA (reference sequence). The V and J ends lost 4 bases and 4 bases respectively, with 11 bases between them. CDR3 size: 13 residues. The CDR3 here is CSAIRGTNQPQHF. The CDR3 bases are TGCAGTGCTATTCGCGGGACAAATCAGCCCCAGCATTTT.

The chain has TRBV4-1 and TRBJ2-1; 8 nucleotides align to TRBD2. J was trimmed by 4 bases and V by 1 base; bases with no gene match: 3. Per germline, CDR1 MGHRA and CDR2 YSYEKL. There are 15 residues in the CDR3. The CDR3 loop reads CASSQAGGGYNEQFF. In DNA, the CDR3 is TGCGCCAGCAGCCAAGCGGGGGGGGGTTACAATGAGCAGTTCTTC.

The chain couples TRBV7-6 to TRBJ1-5; D not certain. This CDR3 comprises 15 residues. Between the trimmed V and J ends, which lost 1 base and 0 bases, there was a span of 7 bases. Germline values: CDR1 SGHVS, CDR2 FNYEAQ. Written as DNA, the CDR3 is TGTGCCAGCAGCTTAGAGACGGATAGCAATCAGCCCCAGCATTTT. Residues: CASSLETDSNQPQHF.

The chain links TRBV5-4 to TRBJ1-1; D is unclear. This CDR3 comprises 14 residues. Germline CDR1 reads SGHNT; CDR2 reads YYREEE (reference sequence). Trimming shortened V by 4 bases and J by 6 bases, and 16 bases separated the two germline ends. In DNA, the CDR3 is TGTGCCAGCAGCGTACCTGACAAGGTTGCTGAAGCTTTCTTT. Its translation is CASSVPDKVAEAFF.

At least ten counts were recorded for this clonotype. V gene TRBV7-8 combines with J gene TRBJ1-1; no firm D call. Trimming removed 5 bases at V and 1 base at J, with 11 bases between. CDR1 SGHVS and CDR2 FQNEAQ come from the germline V gene. The length of the CDR3 is 14 residues. CDR3 in DNA: TGTGCCAGCAGCAGGAGGGCGGCGAACACTGAAGCTTTCTTT. This translates into CASSRRAANTEAFF.

This clonotype was detected ten times or more. The chain combines TRBV27 with TRBJ2-2; no firm D call. Trimming took 3 bases from V and 3 from J, leaving 2 bases between them. Germline CDR1 is MNHEY and CDR2 is SMNVEV (reference sequence). The length of the CDR3 is 12 residues. The CDR3 DNA sequence: TGTGCCAGCAGTTTCTACACCGGGGAGCTGTTTTTT. Its protein product is CASSFYTGELFF.

The gene calls are TRBV24-1 and TRBJ2-7; perhaps TRBD1 as D (5 bases). Trimming cost V 4 bases and J 0 bases, with 15 bases left between them. Germline V gene data show CDR1 as KGHDR and CDR2 as SFDVKD. This CDR3 contains 16 residues. The CDR3 protein is CATSEIGVSSSYEQYV. CDR3 coding DNA: TGTGCCACCAGTGAAATAGGGGTGTCAAGCTCCTACGAGCAGTACGTC.

This chain uses TRBV14 with TRBJ1-6; no firm D call. Germline V lookup: CDR1 SGHDN, CDR2 FVKESK. The CDR3 has 13 residues. Trimming took off 4 bases at V and 7 bases at J, with 8 bases between the two ends. CDR3 coding DNA: TGTGCCAGCAGCCGAAAGTACAATTCACCCCTCCACTTT. It is translated as CASSRKYNSPLHF.

A single count supports this clonotype. The rearrangement joins TRBV19 to TRBJ2-5, with 8 bases matching TRBD1. Losses at the gene ends were 3 bases for V and 5 bases for J; bases not matched to a gene: 5. The CDR3 length is 14 residues. Germline CDR1 reads LNHDA; CDR2 reads SQIVND (reference sequence). The CDR3 loop is CASSIQGALETQYF. The CDR3 DNA sequence: TGTGCCAGTAGTATTCAGGGGGCGCTTGAGACCCAGTACTTC.

This clonotype was seen only once. The chain is built from TRBV7-6 and TRBJ1-6; 7 positions agree with TRBD1. Germline CDR1 reads SGHVS; CDR2 reads FNYEAQ. Trimming removed 5 bases from V and 7 bases from J; junction bases left unmatched: 5. The CDR3 contains 14 residues. CDR3 sequence reads: CASSDEQGNSPLHF. CDR3 in DNA: TGTGCCAGCAGCGATGAACAGGGGAATTCACCCCTCCACTTT.

This sequence joins TRBV20-1 and TRBJ2-1, with D perhaps TRBD2 (5 bases). The V gene's germline CDR1 is DFQATT and CDR2 SNEGSKA (reference sequence). The V end lost 0 bases, the J end lost 10 bases, and 10 bases lay between the germline ends. This CDR3 spans 12 amino acids. The DNA of the CDR3 is TGCAGTGCTAGAGATTCGGGGATCGAGCAGTTCTTC. Protein product: CSARDSGIEQFF.

The chain employs TRBV10-3 and TRBJ1-5, with D perhaps matching TRBD1 (5 bases). CDR3 length: 15 amino acids. V lost 2 bases to trimming and J lost 0 bases, with 8 bases between them. Germline values: CDR1 ENHRY, CDR2 SYGVKD. In DNA, the CDR3 is TGTGCCATCAGTGAGACAGGATATAGCAATCAGCCCCAGCATTTT. Its translation: CAISETGYSNQPQHF.

The V gene is TRBV7-9, the J gene TRBJ2-7, with 8 bases lining up with TRBD1. This CDR3 region has 13 residues. Germline V gene sequence: CDR1 SEHNR, CDR2 FQNEAQ (reference sequence). V was clipped by 4 bases and J by 5 bases; unmatched bases: 4. The CDR3 DNA reads as TGTGCCAGCAGCTCTCAGGGGGCCCACGAGCAGTACTTC. Its protein product is CASSSQGAHEQYF.

This clonotype occurred a few times. This rearrangement joins TRBV5-1 to TRBJ2-5, with TRBD1 matching 9 bases. The CDR3 contains 14 residues. Looked up from germline, CDR1 is SGHRS and CDR2 is YFSETQ. Trimming removed 4 bases from V and 4 bases from J; junction bases left unmatched: 5. CDR3 coding DNA: TGCGCCAGCAGCGCGGGGACAGGGTTAGAGACCCAGTACTTC. Amino acid sequence: CASSAGTGLETQYF.

V gene TRBV27 combines with J gene TRBJ2-3; 10 bases are a match to TRBD2. The ends lost 2 bases at V and 4 bases at J; junction bases unmatched: 3. The CDR3 covers 15 residues. CDR1 and CDR2 (germline): MNHEY, SMNVEV (reference sequence). DNA for the CDR3: TGTGCCAGCAGTTTAGGACTAGCGGTAGCAGATACGCAGTATTTT. Protein product: CASSLGLAVADTQYF.